These T cell receptor beta chains were read from a single sample in a study of cytomegalovirus exposure and HLA in healthy donors. The repertoire was sequenced with immunoSEQ multiplex PCR; TCRdb's copy has only in-frame clones and lacks some. The sample's table shows tens of thousands of clones. Input material: PBMCs. The source of these receptors is a woman in her forties or fifties in good health and CMV-seropositive. Both conserved end residues are part of each CDR3. The D gene is left open where the match is weak.

D,J,V,DNA,CDR3
-,TRBJ2-7,TRBV2,TGTGCCAGCAGGGCCGGGGACTCCTACGAGCAGTACTTC,CASRAGDSYEQYF
-,TRBJ1-1,TRBV7-3,TGTGCCAGCAGTGCCGAGGGAACTGAAGCTTTCTTT,CASSAEGTEAFF
-,TRBJ1-4,TRBV5-1,TGCGCCAGCAGCTTGGAGGGGATATTTAATGAAAAACTGTTTTTT,CASSLEGIFNEKLFF
-,TRBJ1-3,TRBV19,TGTGCCAGTAGTCCCCAAGGAAACACCATATATTTT,CASSPQGNTIYF
-,TRBJ2-4,TRBV6-1,TGTGCCAGCAATCCGGCCAAAAACATTCAGTACTTC,CASNPAKNIQYF
-,TRBJ2-2,TRBV19,TGTGCCAGTAGTATGGGGGGATACACCGGGGAGCTGTTTTTT,CASSMGGYTGELFF
-,TRBJ2-3,TRBV30,TGTGCCTGGACCACTTTGTCTAGCACAGATACGCAGTATTTT,CAWTTLSSTDTQYF
TRBD1,TRBJ2-1,TRBV2,TGTGCCAGCAGTGCCCGCCCGACAGGGAATAATGAGCAGTTCTTC,CASSARPTGNNEQFF
TRBD1,TRBJ1-6,TRBV4-3,TGCGCCAGCAGCCAAGGACAGGGGTTGTACAATTCACCCCTCCACTTT,CASSQGQGLYNSPLHF
TRBD1,TRBJ1-2,TRBV4-3,TGCGCCAGCAGCCAAGAGACAGGGGACTATGGCTACACCTTC,CASSQETGDYGYTF
-,TRBJ1-4,TRBV19,TGTGCCAGTAGCACGAACGCAGGGCGGAATGAAAAACTGTTTTTT,CASSTNAGRNEKLFF
-,TRBJ1-4,TRBV28,TGTGCCAGCAGTCCCCCAGCAGGGGTCGGCGCCCGTAATGAAAAACTGTTTTTT,CASSPPAGVGARNEKLFF
TRBD1,TRBJ2-7,TRBV5-4,TGTGCCAGCGCCCGGACCCCCGGACAGGGGGCGAAGGACGAGCAGTACTTC,CASARTPGQGAKDEQYF
-,TRBJ2-7,TRBV4-1,TGCGCCAGCAGCCAAGAAGCGCGGACCTACGAGCAGTACTTC,CASSQEARTYEQYF
-,TRBJ1-1,TRBV12-1,TGTGCCAGCAGCGCCGGGAGATTT,CASSAGRF
-,TRBJ1-3,TRBV7-2,TGTGCCAGCAGACCCCAGGGCTCTGGAAACACCATATATTTT,CASRPQGSGNTIYF
-,TRBJ2-7,TRBV28,TGTGCCAGCTTACGCTCGGGGTCTGCCTACGAGCAGTACTTC,CASLRSGSAYEQYF
-,TRBJ1-1,TRBV4-1,TGCGCCAGCAGACACGTAGGTCGGGGGGACACTGAAGCTTTCTTT,CASRHVGRGDTEAFF
TRBD2,TRBJ2-7,TRBV15,TGTGCCACCAGCAGAGATAGGGCGCTAGCGGGAGGGCCATACGAGCAGTACTTC,CATSRDRALAGGPYEQYF
TRBD1,TRBJ2-4,TRBV5-1,TGCGCCAGCAGCTTGACCGGGACAGCCTCGGAAAAAAACATTCAGTACTTC,CASSLTGTASEKNIQYF
-,TRBJ1-6,TRBV11-2,TGTGCCAGCAGCTTACGCGACAGTGGCTCACCCCTCCACTTT,CASSLRDSGSPLHF
-,TRBJ2-1,TRBV13,TGTGCCAGCAGCTTCGGGGGATTTGTGAATGAGCAGTTCTTC,CASSFGGFVNEQFF
TRBD1,TRBJ1-5,TRBV2,TGTGCCAGCAGTGGGGACAGGGGCTTCAATCAGCCCCAGCATTTT,CASSGDRGFNQPQHF
TRBD1,TRBJ1-1,TRBV25-1,TGTGCCAGTTTGGGACAGGGGTACACTGAAGCTTTCTTT,CASLGQGYTEAFF
-,TRBJ1-4,TRBV18,TGTGCCAGCTCACCACAGGGAGGTGAAAAACTGTTTTTT,CASSPQGGEKLFF
TRBD1,TRBJ1-1,TRBV19,TGTGCCAGTAGTATTAGGGCAGGGGGCCTGAACACTGAAGCTTTCTTT,CASSIRAGGLNTEAFF
-,TRBJ1-1,TRBV5-1,TGCGCCAGCAGCTTGGGCGGGGGCACTGAAGCTTTCTTT,CASSLGGGTEAFF
TRBD2,TRBJ2-5,TRBV6-6,TGTGCCAGCAGACGACTAGCGGGGGGTGGAGAGACCCAGTACTTC,CASRRLAGGGETQYF
-,TRBJ2-7,TRBV5-1,TGCGCCAGCAGCTCGACTAGTATCGAGCAGTACTTC,CASSSTSIEQYF
-,TRBJ1-2,TRBV10-3,TGTGCCATCAGCCCCCGGTTGGGGACTTATGGCTACACCTTC,CAISPRLGTYGYTF
TRBD2,TRBJ2-3,TRBV5-1,TGCGCCAGCAGGTCAGCTAGCGGGGGCCGGCGGGATACGCAGTATTTT,CASRSASGGRRDTQYF
TRBD2,TRBJ2-1,TRBV29-1,TGCAGCGTTGAAGGGCTAGCGGGAGGGCCAAGCTACAATGAGCAGTTCTTC,CSVEGLAGGPSYNEQFF
TRBD1,TRBJ1-1,TRBV14,TGTGCCAGCAGCTTCGCCGGGACAGGGCGAGCTTTCTTT,CASSFAGTGRAFF
TRBD1,TRBJ2-7,TRBV11-2,TGTGCCAGCAGCCGCGGACAGGGTGGCCACGAGCAGTACTTC,CASSRGQGGHEQYF
-,TRBJ2-3,TRBV20-1,TGCAGTGCCGCGCCCCGAAATACGCAGTATTTT,CSAAPRNTQYF
TRBD1,TRBJ1-4,TRBV2,TGTGCCAGCAGACAACAGGGGGTCGGTGAAAAACTGTTTTTT,CASRQQGVGEKLFF
TRBD1,TRBJ1-1,TRBV5-6,TGTGCCAGCAGCCGGTGGGGACAGGGGGCGTTTGAAGCTTTCTTT,CASSRWGQGAFEAFF
-,TRBJ2-5,TRBV5-6,TGTGCCAGCAGCTTGGCAGAGGGCCAAGAGACCCAGTACTTC,CASSLAEGQETQYF
-,TRBJ1-4,TRBV5-4,TGTGCCAGCAGCTTCGGGGGGGATGAAAAACTGTTTTTT,CASSFGGDEKLFF
TRBD1,TRBJ2-1,TRBV2,TGTGCCAGCAGTGAGAGGGGGCTCTGGACGCTTAATGAGCAGTTCTTC,CASSERGLWTLNEQFF
-,TRBJ1-2,TRBV11-2,TGTGCCAGCAGCTCCCGGGGGAGGGCGGCGGATAGCTATGGCTACACCTTC,CASSSRGRAADSYGYTF
TRBD2,TRBJ2-7,TRBV19,TGTGCCAGTAGTTCTAGCGGGTGGTATAGCTCCTACGAGCAGTACTTC,CASSSSGWYSSYEQYF
TRBD1,TRBJ1-3,TRBV7-2,TGTGCCAGCAGCTTGACAGGGGACGCTGGAAACACCATATATTTT,CASSLTGDAGNTIYF
TRBD1,TRBJ1-2,TRBV6-5,TGTGCCATCAGAAGACAGGGCGGGGAGGGCTACACCTTC,CAIRRQGGEGYTF
TRBD2,TRBJ2-3,TRBV7-9,TGTGCCAGCAGCCGGACTAGCGGGAGAGATACGCAGTATTTT,CASSRTSGRDTQYF
TRBD2,TRBJ2-2,TRBV30,TGTGCCTGGAGTGTATCGGGGGGAGGGGAGCTGTTTTTT,CAWSVSGGGELFF
-,TRBJ2-4,TRBV6-4,TGTTTCCTCCGCAAAAACATTCAGTACTTC,CFLRKNIQYF
-,TRBJ2-6,TRBV6-5,TGTGCCAGCAGTTACCGGGGTAGCGGGGCCAACGTCCTGACTTTC,CASSYRGSGANVLTF
-,TRBJ1-3,TRBV5-4,TGTGCCAGCAGCTCCGGGGGAGCTGGAAACACCATATATTTT,CASSSGGAGNTIYF
TRBD1,TRBJ2-5,TRBV5-1,TGCGCCAGCAGCCCAATAATACAGGGGGAAGAGACCCAGTACTTC,CASSPIIQGEETQYF
TRBD1,TRBJ1-2,TRBV5-5,TGTGCCAGCAGCTCGGACAGGGACGGCTATGGCTACACCTTC,CASSSDRDGYGYTF
-,TRBJ2-5,TRBV5-5,TGTGCCAGCAGTCGTGGACAGACCGACCAAGAGACCCAGTACTTC,CASSRGQTDQETQYF
-,TRBJ2-7,TRBV18,TGTGCCAGCTCACCAGGAGGGTCACTCTACGAGCAGTACTTC,CASSPGGSLYEQYF
TRBD2,TRBJ2-1,TRBV15,TGTGCCACCAGCAGAGTGCGGGAGGTGGTGAATGAGCAGTTCTTC,CATSRVREVVNEQFF
TRBD1,TRBJ2-7,TRBV6-5,TGTGCCAGCAGCCGAGCCGGGACAGGGGGCTACGAGCAGTACTTC,CASSRAGTGGYEQYF
TRBD1,TRBJ1-4,TRBV5-6,TGTGCCAGCAGCGGACAGGGTGGGCTGCCTAATGAAAAACTGTTTTTT,CASSGQGGLPNEKLFF
-,TRBJ2-6,TRBV28,TGTGCCAGCAGTCCGCCGAGGGGGTCTGGGGCCAACGTCCTGACTTTC,CASSPPRGSGANVLTF
TRBD2,TRBJ2-1,TRBV10-3,TGTGCCATCAGTGAGGGTACTAGCGGGAGAGGGAATGAGCAGTTCTTC,CAISEGTSGRGNEQFF
TRBD1,TRBJ1-2,TRBV4-1,TGCGCCAGCAGCCACCCACAGGGGGCCTTTACCTTC,CASSHPQGAFTF